This T cell receptor (beta chain) was observed in a study of blood T cell repertoires in COVID-19. Looking at the study overall: The samples span acute and convalescent COVID-19 from the United States, Italy and Spain. Sources were T cells, B-cell-depleted T cells, or PBMCs; the material itself was cDNA or gDNA.

CDR1 SGDLS and CDR2 YYNGEE come from the germline V gene. The CDR3 is made up of 14 amino acids. Trimming removed 0 bases from V and 3 bases from J, with 6 bases in between. This clone showed up just once. This specimen includes other DNA sequences encoding the same CDR3. Source study methods: Scientists estimated how many nucleated cells there were by amplifying reference gene primers. Clones were read by immunoSEQ multiplex PCR, and TCRdb kept only the in-frame ones, dropping some. V and J calls and clone size are those listed in that table; D and trimming were worked out from the DNA. Of 650,000 to 800,000 clones detected, about 90% appear once; the ten largest clones hold roughly 0.25%.

V usage is TRBV9 and J usage is TRBJ2-2, with D possibly matching TRBD2 (6 bases). The sample taken for sequencing was peripheral blood. The source of this sequence is a woman in her late teens or twenties with acute or convalescent COVID-19. CDR3 nucleotide sequence: TGTGCCAGCAGCGTAGGGGGGGACACCGGGGAGCTGTTTTTT. Translating it yields CASSVGGDTGELFF.